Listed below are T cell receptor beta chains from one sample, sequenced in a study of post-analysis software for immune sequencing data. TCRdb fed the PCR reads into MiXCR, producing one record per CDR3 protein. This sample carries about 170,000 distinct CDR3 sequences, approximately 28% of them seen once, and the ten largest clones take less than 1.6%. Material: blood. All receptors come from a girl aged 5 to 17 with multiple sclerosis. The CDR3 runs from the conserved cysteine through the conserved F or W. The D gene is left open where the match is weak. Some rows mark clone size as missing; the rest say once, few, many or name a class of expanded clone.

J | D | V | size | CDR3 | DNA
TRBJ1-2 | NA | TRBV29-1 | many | CSFLDGFGGYTF | TGCAGCTTCCTGGACGGGTTTGGGGGCTACACCTTC
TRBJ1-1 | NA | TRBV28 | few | CASSSSRYTEAFF | TGTGCCAGCAGTTCCTCAAGGTACACTGAAGCTTTCTTT
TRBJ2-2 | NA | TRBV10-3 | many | CAISESATGELFF | TGTGCCATCAGTGAGTCGGCGACCGGGGAGCTGTTTTTT
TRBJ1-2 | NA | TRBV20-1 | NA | CSASKGVRTYGYTF | TGCAGTGCTTCAAAGGGGGTGAGGACCTATGGCTACACCTTC
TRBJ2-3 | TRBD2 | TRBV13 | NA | CASSSRRGLADSTDTQYF | TGTGCCAGCAGCTCCCGGAGGGGTCTAGCGGATAGCACAGATACGCAGTATTTT
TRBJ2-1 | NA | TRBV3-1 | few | CASSQGSGSSYNEQFF | TGTGCCAGCAGCCAAGGGTCCGGGTCCTCCTACAATGAGCAGTTCTTC
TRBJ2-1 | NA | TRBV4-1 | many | CASSQVPYNEQFF | TGCGCCAGCAGCCAAGTCCCGTACAATGAGCAGTTCTTC
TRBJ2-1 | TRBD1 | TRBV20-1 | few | CSATGTGPLYNEQFF | TGCAGTGCGACCGGGACAGGACCGTTATACAATGAGCAGTTCTTC
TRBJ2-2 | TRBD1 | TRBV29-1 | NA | CSVEEKGGSTGELFF | TGCAGCGTTGAAGAAAAAGGGGGCAGTACCGGGGAGCTGTTTTTT
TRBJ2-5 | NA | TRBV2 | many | CASRPGTEETQYF | TGTGCCAGCAGGCCCGGGACTGAAGAGACCCAGTACTTC
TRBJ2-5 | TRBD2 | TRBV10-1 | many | CASSQADGGQETQYF | TGCGCCAGCAGCCAGGCAGACGGGGGGCAAGAGACCCAGTACTTC
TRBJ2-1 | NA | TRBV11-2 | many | CASSLVAKHNEQFF | TGTGCCAGCAGCTTAGTGGCAAAACACAATGAGCAGTTCTTC
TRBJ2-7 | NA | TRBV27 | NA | CASSSIAPSSYERYF | TGTGCCAGCAGTTCCATAGCGCCGAGCTCCTACGAGCGGTACTTC
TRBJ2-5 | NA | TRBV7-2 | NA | CAGSLVSRMEQYF | TGTGCCGGCAGCTTAGTTTCGCGGATGGAGCAGTACTTC
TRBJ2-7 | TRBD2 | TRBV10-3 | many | CAISESRGGGHEQYF | TGTGCCATCAGTGAGTCACGTGGGGGGGGTCACGAGCAGTACTTC
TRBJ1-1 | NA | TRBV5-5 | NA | CASSVEFTSTEAFF | TGTGCCAGCAGCGTGGAGTTTACCTCCACTGAAGCTTTCTTT
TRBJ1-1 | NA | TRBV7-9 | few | CASSLGPASRAFF | TGTGCCAGCAGCTTAGGCCCGGCAAGTCGAGCTTTCTTT
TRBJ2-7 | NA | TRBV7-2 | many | CASSPSSLAAYEQYF | TGTGCCAGCAGCCCGTCGAGCCTAGCTGCCTACGAGCAGTACTTC
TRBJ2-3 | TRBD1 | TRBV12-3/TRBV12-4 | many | CASSLAGTGGVTDTQYF | TGTGCCAGCAGTTTAGCCGGGACAGGGGGGGTCACAGATACGCAGTATTTT
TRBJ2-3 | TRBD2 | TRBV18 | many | CASSLTSGKTDTQYF | TGTGCCAGCTCACTGACTAGCGGGAAGACAGATACGCAGTATTTT
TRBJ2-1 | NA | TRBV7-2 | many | CASSSWSRPHNEQFF | TGTGCCAGCAGCTCGTGGTCTAGGCCTCACAATGAGCAGTTCTTC
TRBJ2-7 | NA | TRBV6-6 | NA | CAISYVSYEQYF | TGTGCCATCAGTTACGTCTCCTACGAGCAGTACTTC
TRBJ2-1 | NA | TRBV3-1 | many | CASSQDMVTSRGQFF | TGTGCCAGCAGCCAAGATATGGTAACTAGCAGGGGGCAGTTCTTC
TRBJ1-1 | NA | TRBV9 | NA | CASSAVTGNTEAFF | TGTGCCAGCAGCGCCGTGACAGGGAACACTGAAGCTTTCTTT
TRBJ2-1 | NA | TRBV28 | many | CASSWLLQSYNEQFF | TGTGCCAGCAGTTGGTTGCTACAGTCCTACAATGAGCAGTTCTTC
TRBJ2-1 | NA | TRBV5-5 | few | CASRPGNNEQFF | TGTGCCAGCCGTCCGGGGAACAATGAGCAGTTCTTC
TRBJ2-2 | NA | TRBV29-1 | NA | CSVVEDRNTGELFF | TGCAGCGTTGTGGAAGACAGGAACACCGGGGAGCTGTTTTTT
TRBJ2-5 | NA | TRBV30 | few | CAWSGGLAWGEQYF | TGTGCCTGGAGTGGCGGATTGGCGTGGGGAGAGCAGTACTTC
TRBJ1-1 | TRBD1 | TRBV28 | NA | CASIMRTGGRTEAFF | TGTGCCAGCATAATGAGGACAGGGGGCCGAACTGAAGCTTTCTTT
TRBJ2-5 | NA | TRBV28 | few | CASSLNGPDEETQYF | TGTGCCAGCAGTTTAAATGGGCCCGATGAAGAGACCCAGTACTTC
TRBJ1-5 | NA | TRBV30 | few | CAWSGQDNQPQHF | TGTGCCTGGAGTGGACAGGATAATCAGCCCCAGCATTTT
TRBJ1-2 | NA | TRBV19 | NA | CASSIRNSLIYTF | TGTGCCAGTAGTATCCGGAACTCCCTAATCTACACCTTC
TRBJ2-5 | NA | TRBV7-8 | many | CASSLNTGETQYF | TGTGCCAGCAGCTTAAATACGGGAGAGACCCAGTACTTC
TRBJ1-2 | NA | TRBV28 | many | CASSSDRFWGYTF | TGTGCCAGCAGCTCGGACCGATTTTGGGGCTACACCTTC
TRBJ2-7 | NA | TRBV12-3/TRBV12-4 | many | CASSSGFYEQYF | TGTGCCAGCAGTTCAGGGTTCTACGAGCAGTACTTC
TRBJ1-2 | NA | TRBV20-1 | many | CSADPREEGHYGYTF | TGCAGTGCCGACCCCCGGGAGGAGGGACACTATGGCTACACCTTC
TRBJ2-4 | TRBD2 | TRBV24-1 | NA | CATSWGRALAGANNEQYF | TGTGCCACCAGCTGGGGCCGGGCACTAGCGGGAGCTAACAATGAGCAGTACTTC